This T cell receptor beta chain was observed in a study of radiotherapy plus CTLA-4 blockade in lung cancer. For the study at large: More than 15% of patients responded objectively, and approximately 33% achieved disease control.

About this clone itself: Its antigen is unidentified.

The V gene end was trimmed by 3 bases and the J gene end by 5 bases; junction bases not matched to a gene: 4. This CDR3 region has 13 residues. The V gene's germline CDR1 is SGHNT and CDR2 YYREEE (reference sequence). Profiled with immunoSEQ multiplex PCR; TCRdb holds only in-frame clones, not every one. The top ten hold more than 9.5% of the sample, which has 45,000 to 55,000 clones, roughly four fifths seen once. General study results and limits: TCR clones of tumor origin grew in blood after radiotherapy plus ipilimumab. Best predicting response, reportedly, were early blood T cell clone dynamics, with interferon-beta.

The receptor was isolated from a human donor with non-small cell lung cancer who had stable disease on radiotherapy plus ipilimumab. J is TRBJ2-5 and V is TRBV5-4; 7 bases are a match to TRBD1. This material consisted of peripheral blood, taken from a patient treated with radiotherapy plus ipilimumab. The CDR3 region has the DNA TGTGCCAGCAGCTACGACAGGGAGGAGACCCAGTACTTC. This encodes CASSYDREETQYF.